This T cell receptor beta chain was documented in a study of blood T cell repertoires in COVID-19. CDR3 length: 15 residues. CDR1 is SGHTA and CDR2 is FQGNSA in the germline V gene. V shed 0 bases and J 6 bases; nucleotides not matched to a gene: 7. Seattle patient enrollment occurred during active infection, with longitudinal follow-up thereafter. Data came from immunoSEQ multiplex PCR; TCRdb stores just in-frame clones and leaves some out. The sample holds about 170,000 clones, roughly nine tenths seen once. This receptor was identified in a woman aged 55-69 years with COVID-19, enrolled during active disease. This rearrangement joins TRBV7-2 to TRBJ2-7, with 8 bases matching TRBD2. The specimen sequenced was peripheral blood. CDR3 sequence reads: CASSLASSGPTEQYF. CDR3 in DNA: TGTGCCAGCAGCTTAGCATCTAGCGGGCCAACCGAGCAGTACTTC.